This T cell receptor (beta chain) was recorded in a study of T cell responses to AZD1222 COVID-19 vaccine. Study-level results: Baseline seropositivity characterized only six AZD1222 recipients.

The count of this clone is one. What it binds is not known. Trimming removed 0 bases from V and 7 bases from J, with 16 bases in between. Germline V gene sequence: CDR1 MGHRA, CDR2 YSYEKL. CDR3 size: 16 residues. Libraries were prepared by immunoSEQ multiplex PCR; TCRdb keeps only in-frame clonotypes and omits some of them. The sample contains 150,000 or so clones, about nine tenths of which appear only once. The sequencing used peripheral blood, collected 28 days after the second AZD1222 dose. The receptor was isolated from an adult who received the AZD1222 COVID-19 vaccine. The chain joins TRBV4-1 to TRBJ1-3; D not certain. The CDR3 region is CASSQESGTAGNTIYF. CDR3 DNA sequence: TGCGCCAGCAGCCAAGAGTCAGGCACGGCGGGCAACACCATATATTTT.